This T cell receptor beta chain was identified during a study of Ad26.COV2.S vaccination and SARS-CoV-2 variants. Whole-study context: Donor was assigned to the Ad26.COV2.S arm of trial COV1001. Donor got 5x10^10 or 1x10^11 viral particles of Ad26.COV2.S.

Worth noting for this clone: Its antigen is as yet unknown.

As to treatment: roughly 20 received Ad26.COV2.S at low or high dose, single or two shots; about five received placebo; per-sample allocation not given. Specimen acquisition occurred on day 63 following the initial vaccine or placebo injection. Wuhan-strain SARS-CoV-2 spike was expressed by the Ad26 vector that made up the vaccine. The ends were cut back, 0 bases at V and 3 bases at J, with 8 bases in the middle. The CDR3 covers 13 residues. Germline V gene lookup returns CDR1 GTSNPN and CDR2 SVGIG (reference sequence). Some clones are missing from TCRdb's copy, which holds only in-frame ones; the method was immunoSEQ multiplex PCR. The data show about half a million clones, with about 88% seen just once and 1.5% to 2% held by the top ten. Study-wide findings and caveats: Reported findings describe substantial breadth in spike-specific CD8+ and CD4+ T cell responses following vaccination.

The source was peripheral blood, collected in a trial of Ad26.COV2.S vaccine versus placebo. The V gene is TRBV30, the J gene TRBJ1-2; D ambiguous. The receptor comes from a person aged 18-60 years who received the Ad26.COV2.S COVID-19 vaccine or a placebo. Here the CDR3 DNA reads TGTGCCTGGAGTGTAGGGCATTACTATGGCTACACCTTC. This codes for CAWSVGHYYGYTF. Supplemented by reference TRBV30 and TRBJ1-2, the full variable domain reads SQTIHQWPATLVQPVGSPLSLECTVEGTSNPNLYWYRQAAGRGLQLLFYSVGIGQISSEVPQNLSASRPQDRQFILSSKKLLLSDSGFYLCAWSVGHYYGYTFGSGTRLTVV.